This T cell receptor beta chain was profiled in a study of T cells after yellow fever vaccination. General observations from the study: One caveat is that FACS-sorted repertoires could contain abundant clonotypes contaminating from the bulk population.

Production of TCR cDNA was by 5'RACE template switching, which also added a universal primer site and UMIs. TCRdb fed the 5' RACE reads into MiXCR, producing one record per CDR3 protein. This table has a few hundred thousand distinct CDR3 sequences, 15% to 20% appearing once. The CDR3 extends over 16 amino acids. Germline CDR1 and CDR2: MNHEY and SVGAGI. Trimming removed 5 bases from V and 7 bases from J; junction bases left unmatched: 9. Comments on this clonotype: Its target is unknown.

The chain employs TRBV6-5 and TRBJ1-6, with TRBD1 matching 9 bases. This receptor was identified in a man aged 25 to 40 who received the YFV17D yellow fever vaccine. Here the sequenced sample was PBMCs, taken 15 days after the yellow fever booster vaccination. CDR3 sequence reads: CASSIQGALGNSPLHF. The CDR3 DNA follows: TGTGCCAGCAGTATACAGGGGGCATTAGGAAATTCACCCCTCCACTTT.